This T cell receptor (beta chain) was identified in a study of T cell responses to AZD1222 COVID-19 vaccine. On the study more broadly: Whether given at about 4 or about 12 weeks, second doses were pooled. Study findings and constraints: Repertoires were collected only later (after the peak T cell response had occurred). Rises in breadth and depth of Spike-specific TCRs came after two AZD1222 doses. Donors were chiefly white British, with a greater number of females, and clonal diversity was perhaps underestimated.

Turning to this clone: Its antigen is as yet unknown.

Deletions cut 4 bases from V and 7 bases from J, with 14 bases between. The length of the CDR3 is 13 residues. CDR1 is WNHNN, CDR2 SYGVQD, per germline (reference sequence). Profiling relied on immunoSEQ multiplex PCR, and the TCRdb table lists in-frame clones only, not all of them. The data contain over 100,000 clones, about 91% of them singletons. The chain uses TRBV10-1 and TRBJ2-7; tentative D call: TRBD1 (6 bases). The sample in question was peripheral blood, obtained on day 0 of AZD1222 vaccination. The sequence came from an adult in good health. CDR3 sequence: CASSVNRAGEQYF. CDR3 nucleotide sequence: TGCGCCAGCAGTGTCAACAGGGCTGGAGAGCAGTACTTC.